Presented here are 22 T cell receptor beta chains from one specimen sequenced in a study of shared clonotypes between healthy human individuals. TCRdb keeps only in-frame clones here, not all; method: immunoSEQ multiplex PCR. The table includes around 2.5 million clones, roughly 93% detected once. The sequenced sample consisted of naive CD4+ T cells from PBMCs. The subset: CD45RA+ positively selected. The receptors stem from a young man in good health. Some clones in this sample may be carry-over from other donors' samples.

Written as DNA, the CDR3 is TGTGCCAGCAGTGCCTGGACAGATACGCAGTATTTT. This gives the protein CASSAWTDTQYF. V gene TRBV2 combines with J gene TRBJ2-3; no reliable D call. The CDR3 extends over 12 amino acids. Germline V gene sequence: CDR1 SNHLY, CDR2 FYNNEI. Trimming took 4 bases from V and 3 from J, leaving 5 bases between them.

The chain carries TRBV9 and TRBJ2-3; 12 nucleotides align to TRBD1. With V trimmed by 2 bases and J by 6 bases, 19 bases remained unmatched. CDR3 length: 20 amino acids. CDR1 and CDR2 (germline): SGDLS, YYNGEE. CDR3 DNA: TGTGCCAGCAGCGTGGCGGGACAGGGGGCGTCTAGCGGGATTTTGGATACGCAGTATTTT. This sequence encodes CASSVAGQGASSGILDTQYF.

Points on this clone: In the same sample, other DNA sequences code for this CDR3. The gene calls are TRBV20-1 and TRBJ2-1; the D is unclear. V was pared by 3 bases and J by 6 bases, with 3 bases between. The CDR3 is 10 residues long. The germline gives CDR1 DFQATT, CDR2 SNEGSKA (reference sequence). Written as DNA, the CDR3 is TGCAGTGCTAGTCGCAATGAGCAGTTCTTC. Translation: CSASRNEQFF.

This clone has a single count. The chain couples TRBV5-5 to TRBJ2-7; D gene uncertain. The V gene's germline CDR1 is SGHKS and CDR2 YYEKEE (reference sequence). The CDR3 length is 14 residues. Trimming cost V 1 base and J 2 bases, with 10 bases left between them. The CDR3 here is CASSLLVGTYEQYF. CDR3 nucleotides: TGTGCCAGCAGCTTGTTGGTCGGAACCTACGAGCAGTACTTC.

The CDR3 DNA follows: TGTGCCAGCAGCTTCCTCCGGCAGCTTGGCAATGAGCAGTTCTTC. Its translation: CASSFLRQLGNEQFF. V usage is TRBV7-8 and J usage is TRBJ2-1; no clear D gene. The CDR3 runs 15 residues. Between the trimmed V and J ends, which lost 3 bases and 6 bases, there was a span of 15 bases. Germline V gives CDR1 SGHVS, CDR2 FQNEAQ. The full variable domain, in which reference TRBV7-8 and TRBJ2-1 provide the parts outside the CDR3, is GAGVSQSPRYKVAKRGQDVALRCDPISGHVSLFWYQQALGQGPEFLTYFQNEAQLDKSGLPSDRFFAERPEGSVSTLKIQRTQQEDSAVYLCASSFLRQLGNEQFFGPGTRLTVL.

This clone was seen just once. This chain links TRBV19 with TRBJ2-1, with 9 nucleotides matching TRBD2. Germline lookup yields CDR1 LNHDA and CDR2 SQIVND (reference sequence). V was pared by 5 bases and J by 0 bases, with 5 bases of the junction left unmatched. This CDR3 spans 16 amino acids. The CDR3 region is CASSPYSGSSYNEQFF. The CDR3 DNA is TGTGCCAGTAGTCCCTATAGCGGGAGCTCCTACAATGAGCAGTTCTTC. The full variable domain, with the rest looked up from reference TRBV19 and TRBJ2-1, is DGGITQSPKYLFRKEGQNVTLSCEQNLNHDAMYWYRQDPGQGLRLIYYSQIVNDFQKGDIAEGYSVSREKKESFPLTVTSAQKNPTAFYLCASSPYSGSSYNEQFFGPGTRLTVL.

V and J are TRBV5-1 and TRBJ2-3; 15 nucleotides agree with TRBD2. V trimming: 4 bases; J trimming: 1 base; junction bases outside the gene matches: 7. CDR3 length: 18 residues. Germline lookup yields CDR1 SGHRS and CDR2 YFSETQ. CDR3 nucleotide sequence: TGCGCCAGCAGCCCAGGGACTAGCGGGAGGCAGGGCACAGATACGCAGTATTTT. It yields the protein CASSPGTSGRQGTDTQYF.

Of note for this clone: At the DNA level, this CDR3 is encoded by other sequences in the same sample as well. This rearrangement joins TRBV6-5 to TRBJ2-7; 7 bases agree with TRBD1. After removal of 5 bases from V and 4 bases from J, the junction contained 2 bases not matched to a gene. The germline V gene encodes CDR1 MNHEY and CDR2 SVGAGI. This CDR3 is built from 12 residues. CDR3 nucleotide sequence: TGTGCCAGCAGTCTCAGGGGGTACGAGCAGTACTTC. Protein sequence: CASSLRGYEQYF.

The CDR3: CASSYRPPPTQYF. The CDR3 DNA is TGTGCCAGCAGTTACCGGCCCCCACCTACGCAGTATTTT. The chain links TRBV27 to TRBJ2-3; D is unclear. The length of the CDR3 is 13 residues. V was trimmed by 4 bases and J by 8 bases, leaving 13 bases between them. Germline CDR1 and CDR2: MNHEY and SMNVEV (reference sequence).

The chain is built from TRBV4-1 and TRBJ1-2; D remains ambiguous. Per the germline V gene, CDR1 is MGHRA and CDR2 is YSYEKL. This CDR3 region has 13 residues. V was shortened by 3 bases and J by 2 bases, with 7 bases between the two germline ends. The DNA for the CDR3 is TGCGCCAGCAGCCAGCAGAAGAACTATGGCTACACCTTC. Translated, it gives CASSQQKNYGYTF.

The chain couples TRBV7-8 to TRBJ1-1; D is possibly TRBD1 (5 bases). The CDR3 contains 14 residues. In germline, CDR1 is SGHVS, CDR2 FQNEAQ. Trimming took off 5 bases at V and 2 bases at J, with 12 bases between the two ends. The CDR3 reads CASSATGANTEAFF. CDR3 nucleotide sequence: TGTGCCAGCAGCGCAACCGGGGCCAACACTGAAGCTTTCTTT.

The sample holds one count of this clone. This chain joins TRBV28 and TRBJ2-2; TRBD2 matches 8 bases. The length of the CDR3 is 16 residues. Germline V gene data show CDR1 as MDHEN and CDR2 as SYDVKM. V lost 7 bases to trimming and J lost 0 bases; unmatched junction nucleotides: 7. CDR3 amino acids: CASTDGRASNTGELFF. The DNA of the CDR3 is TGTGCCAGCACGGACGGGAGGGCCTCGAACACCGGGGAGCTGTTTTTT.

The chain combines TRBV5-1 with TRBJ1-1, with TRBD1 matching over 7 bases. Germline-derived CDR1 and CDR2 are SGHRS and YFSETQ. With 4 bases clipped from V and 2 bases from J, the junction kept 11 bases outside the gene matches. The CDR3 loop spans 16 amino acids. CDR3 loop: CASSVYSRGGNTEAFF. The CDR3 nucleotides read TGCGCCAGCAGCGTCTATTCCAGGGGGGGCAACACTGAAGCTTTCTTT.

V usage is TRBV7-3 and J usage is TRBJ2-2; 8 nucleotides agree with TRBD2. The V gene's germline CDR1 is SGHTA and CDR2 FQGTGA. CDR3 length equals 16 residues. V was pared by 2 bases and J by 4 bases, with 6 bases of the junction left unmatched. Here the CDR3 DNA reads TGTGCCAGCAGCTTACTCGGCGGGAGGAGCACCGGGGAGCTGTTTTTT. Translated: CASSLLGGRSTGELFF.

This clone was seen only once. Other DNA sequences from this sample encode an identical CDR3 as well. The chain couples TRBV7-9 to TRBJ2-5; TRBD1 matches 9 bases. This CDR3 is 14 amino acids long. CDR1 is SEHNR, CDR2 FQNEAQ, per germline (reference sequence). The junction had 6 bases not matched to a gene; V was cut back by 5 bases and J by 5 bases. The CDR3 DNA sequence: TGTGCCAGCAGCCTACAGGGGGCTGGGGAGACCCAGTACTTC. The encoded protein is CASSLQGAGETQYF.

CDR3 sequence (DNA): TGTGCCAGCAGGTGGGACTCCTACAATGAGCAGTTCTTC. It translates to CASRWDSYNEQFF. V usage is TRBV7-2 and J usage is TRBJ2-1; D uncertain. Looked up from germline, CDR1 is SGHTA and CDR2 is FQGNSA. The CDR3 spans 13 residues. V lost 6 bases and J 0 bases, leaving 6 bases between the germline ends.

The chain recombines TRBV27 with TRBJ2-2; D remains unclear. Germline-derived CDR1 and CDR2 are MNHEY and SMNVEV (reference sequence). There are 13 residues in the CDR3. V was shortened by 5 bases and J by 4 bases, with 8 bases between the two germline ends. The CDR3 DNA is TGTGCCAGCAGTCCCCGTTTCACCGGGGAGCTGTTTTTT. This encodes CASSPRFTGELFF.

V gene TRBV5-4 combines with J gene TRBJ1-2, with 9 bases that match TRBD1. Germline CDR1 is SGHNT and CDR2 is YYREEE (reference sequence). The J segment lost 1 base and the V segment lost 4 bases, leaving 8 bases of the junction unmatched. The CDR3 loop spans 16 amino acids. DNA for the CDR3: TGTGCCAGCAGCGCAAAGAAGACAGGGGGTAACTATGGCTACACCTTC. Protein: CASSAKKTGGNYGYTF.

The gene calls are TRBV11-2 and TRBJ1-1; maybe TRBD1 (5 bases). The length of the CDR3 is 15 residues. Germline V gene data show CDR1 as SGHAT and CDR2 as FQNNGV. V lost 5 bases to trimming and J lost 1 base, with 14 bases between them. Here the CDR3 reads CASSPGGAGNTEAFF. In DNA form, the CDR3 reads TGTGCCAGCAGCCCCGGTGGGGCAGGGAACACTGAAGCTTTCTTT.

CDR3 in DNA: TGTGCCAGCAGTGATGGAACCCTCTACGAGCAGTACTTC. Translating gives CASSDGTLYEQYF. The gene calls are TRBV28 and TRBJ2-7; D remains unclear. CDR3 size: 13 residues. V was clipped by 5 bases and J by 3 bases, with 11 bases between them. Germline V lookup: CDR1 MDHEN, CDR2 SYDVKM.

For this clone: Other DNA sequences in this sample translate to the same CDR3. This chain joins TRBV7-8 and TRBJ2-7; 7 nucleotides align to TRBD1. The CDR3 runs 14 residues. Germline-derived CDR1 and CDR2 are SGHVS and FQNEAQ. Trimming cost V 5 bases and J 4 bases; bases outside gene matches: 8. The CDR3 sequence is CASSTDRVGYEQYF. As DNA, the CDR3 is TGTGCCAGCAGCACCGACAGGGTTGGATACGAGCAGTACTTC.

A remark on this clone: The sample contains more than one DNA sequence encoding this CDR3. The chain carries TRBV7-2 and TRBJ2-2; no clear D gene. V lost 3 bases, J lost 0 bases, and 2 bases lay in between. The CDR3 runs 13 residues. Looked up from germline, CDR1 is SGHTA and CDR2 is FQGNSA. CDR3 sequence: CASSFSNTGELFF. The CDR3 nucleotides are TGTGCCAGCAGCTTCTCGAACACCGGGGAGCTGTTTTTT.